This is a list of T cell receptor beta chains from one sample in a study of molecular identifiers for immune sequencing clone quantification. TCRdb reprocessed the PCR reads with MiXCR, giving one entry per CDR3 protein. The sample records 55,000 to 75,000 distinct CDR3 sequences, about 18% being singletons. Sequencing input: naive CD8+ T cells from blood, with Jurkat cell RNA spiked in. Every receptor here comes from a human donor in good health. Some libraries in this study had Jurkat cell RNA spiked in. The CDR3 runs from the conserved cysteine through the conserved F or W. A D gene is named only where the DNA matches it firmly. Not all rows give a size; the values are once, few, many and, for expanded clones, a class.

>TRBV7-9|.|TRBJ2-7|.
TGTGCCAGCAGCCCAACCTCCAGTCCCATCTACGAGCAGTACTTC
CASSPTSSPIYEQYF
>TRBV28|TRBD2|TRBJ2-7|few
TGTGCCAGCAGGACTAGCGGGAGTTACGAGCAGTACTTC
CASRTSGSYEQYF
>TRBV7-2|TRBD2|TRBJ2-1|many
TGTGCCAGCAGCTTACGCACTAGCGACGGGAGTACCTACAATGAGCAGTTCTTC
CASSLRTSDGSTYNEQFF
>TRBV19|.|TRBJ1-5|many
TGTGCCAGTAGTGCCGACGGATACAATCAGCCCCAGCATTTT
CASSADGYNQPQHF
>TRBV28|.|TRBJ2-7|many
TGTGCCAGCAGTTTCCAGGGTAGCTACGAGCAGTACTTC
CASSFQGSYEQYF
>TRBV9|TRBD2|TRBJ2-1|once
TGTGCCAGCAGCGTGAAAGGTAGCGGGAGCTCCTACAATGAGCAGTTCTTC
CASSVKGSGSSYNEQFF
>TRBV6-5|.|TRBJ1-1|many
TGTGCCAGCAGTTACCAGGGACACTCAAACACTGAAGCTTTCTTT
CASSYQGHSNTEAFF
>TRBV4-2|TRBD2|TRBJ2-7|many
TGTGCCAGCAGCCCTCAGACTAGCGGGACCTACGAGCAGTACTTC
CASSPQTSGTYEQYF
>TRBV7-9|TRBD2|TRBJ2-1|few
TGTGCCAGCAGCTTAGCGGGAGGGTTAGGGAATGAGCAGTTCTTC
CASSLAGGLGNEQFF
>TRBV27|TRBD1|TRBJ1-1|many
TGTGCCAGCAGTTCCCTTGGTATGACGGACAGGGCGAACACTGAAGCTTTCTTT
CASSSLGMTDRANTEAFF
>TRBV5-6|.|TRBJ2-1|many
TGTGCCAGCAGCTTAATACAGGGAAGTGAGCAGTTCTTC
CASSLIQGSEQFF